The 18 T cell receptor beta chains below all came from one sample that was sequenced in a study of immune heterogeneity within non-small cell lung tumors. Amplifying TCR beta CDR3 involved multiplex PCR carried out with 32 V and 13 J primers. TCRdb processed the multiplex PCR reads anew with MiXCR; each CDR3 protein has one entry. The sample carries some 5,000 distinct CDR3 sequences, 33% recorded once. Template input was genomic DNA from bulk tumor (about 600 ng per sample). Multiple biopsies spaced far apart were taken from each primary tumor during surgery. Newly diagnosed with untreated non-small cell lung cancer, the patients underwent curative surgery. The specimen was lung tumor tissue. These receptors came from a woman aged 45-65 years with non-small cell lung cancer.

By its share, this clonotype is medium-sized (0.01 to 0.1%). The genes are TRBV20-1 and TRBJ2-7; TRBD2 aligns across 13 bases. Losses at the gene ends were 6 bases for V and 6 bases for J; bases not matched to a gene: 8. The CDR3 sequence is 14 residues long. Germline V lookup: CDR1 DFQATT, CDR2 SNEGSKA (reference sequence). CDR3 in amino acids: CSAALAGGPLEQYF. For the CDR3, the DNA is TGCAGTGCGGCACTAGCGGGAGGGCCGCTCGAGCAGTACTTC.

This clonotype is deemed medium-sized (0.01 to 0.1%). This chain connects TRBV7-9 to TRBJ2-7, with D uncertain. This CDR3 comprises 13 residues. The V gene lost 2 bases and the J gene lost 4 bases, with 9 bases spanning the gap. Germline V lookup: CDR1 SEHNR, CDR2 FQNEAQ (reference sequence). This CDR3 reads CASSLLSGYEQYF. The CDR3 nucleotides read TGTGCCAGCAGCTTATTATCTGGGTACGAGCAGTACTTC.

V usage is TRBV2 and J usage is TRBJ2-1; D gene unclear. Trimming shortened V by 1 base and J by 6 bases, and 10 bases separated the two germline ends. The CDR3 has 14 residues. The V gene's germline CDR1 is SNHLY and CDR2 FYNNEI. The CDR3 protein is CASSEGVVGNEQFF. CDR3 bases: TGTGCCAGCAGTGAAGGAGTTGTCGGCAATGAGCAGTTCTTC. Full variable domain (missing parts from reference TRBV2 and TRBJ2-1): EPEVTQTPSHQVTQMGQEVILRCVPISNHLYFYWYRQILGQKVEFLVSFYNNEISEKSEIFDDQFSVERPDGSNFTLKIRSTKLEDSAMYFCASSEGVVGNEQFFGPGTRLTVL.

V gene TRBV11-1 combines with J gene TRBJ1-1; 10 bases align to TRBD1. V was clipped by 5 bases and J by 6 bases; unmatched bases: 6. This CDR3 is 14 amino acids long. The V gene's germline CDR1 is SGHAT and CDR2 FQDESV (reference sequence). The chain's CDR3 is CASSEGQGYPEAFF. The CDR3 DNA follows: TGTGCCAGCAGCGAGGGACAGGGGTACCCTGAAGCTTTCTTT.

By frequency in the sample, this clonotype is medium-sized. The rearrangement joins TRBV7-8 to TRBJ2-3; D uncertain. The ends were cut back, 5 bases at V and 4 bases at J, with 7 bases in the middle. Germline V gives CDR1 SGHVS, CDR2 FQNEAQ. This CDR3 is built from 12 residues. The CDR3 nucleotides read TGTGCCAGCAGCCTCGACGCAGATACGCAGTATTTT. Translating it yields CASSLDADTQYF.

The chain carries TRBV6-5 and TRBJ2-1; D ambiguous. V was clipped by 0 bases and J by 8 bases, with 8 bases between them. The CDR3 is 13 amino acids. Germline V gene sequence: CDR1 MNHEY, CDR2 SVGAGI. Here the CDR3 DNA reads TGTGCCAGCAGTTACTCCTTAGACTATGAGCAGTTCTTC. Protein product: CASSYSLDYEQFF.

This clonotype was detected once. A much larger clonotype is one base distant, so this may be a read error. The rearrangement joins TRBV28 to TRBJ1-5; D is unclear. Germline CDR1 is MDHEN and CDR2 is SYDVKM. CDR3 length equals 15 residues. CDR3 sequence (DNA): TGTGCCAGCAGTATCGGACGGCCTAGCAATCAGACCCAGCATTTT. It yields the protein CASSIGRPSNQTQHF.

This clonotype is deemed medium-sized (0.01 to 0.1%). The chain combines TRBV12-3 or TRBV12-4 with TRBJ2-3; D could derive from TRBD1 or TRBD2 (5 bases each). Trimming pared 2 bases from V and 2 bases from J, leaving 11 bases between. The CDR3 extends over 15 amino acids. CDR3 protein: CASSLRDGYTDTQYF. DNA for the CDR3: TGTGCCAGCAGTTTAAGGGACGGGTACACAGATACGCAGTATTTT.

This clonotype counts as medium-sized (0.01 to 0.1%). The chain links TRBV30 to TRBJ1-1; 10 bases fit TRBD1. The CDR3 length is 15 residues. V was pared by 3 bases and J by 4 bases, with 8 bases of the junction left unmatched. Germline CDR1 is GTSNPN and CDR2 is SVGIG (reference sequence). CDR3 coding DNA: TGTGCCTGGAGAGACAGGGGGCGTGGGGTCACTGAAGCTTTCTTT. Residues: CAWRDRGRGVTEAFF.

Comments on this clonotype: A much larger clone lies a single base off, so this may be a read error. The V call is TRBV19, the J call TRBJ2-3; 11 bases fit TRBD2. Germline V gene data show CDR1 as LNHDA and CDR2 as SQIVND (reference sequence). The CDR3 runs to 17 residues. The CDR3 protein is CACSTLILAGDADTQYF. The CDR3 coding sequence is TGTGCCTGTAGTACGCTCATACTAGCGGGAGACGCAGATACGCAGTATTTT.

A few counts support this clonotype. The V and J genes are TRBV5-4 and TRBJ2-7, with D possibly matching TRBD2 (5 bases). This CDR3 has 15 amino acids. The germline CDR1 and CDR2 sequences are SGHNT and YYREEE (reference sequence). V lost 0 bases and J 2 bases, leaving 12 bases between the germline ends. The CDR3 bases are TGTGCCAGCAGCTTGGGTGTCGGGGTGACCTACGAGCAGTACTTC. Its protein product is CASSLGVGVTYEQYF.

Judged by abundance, this clonotype is medium-sized. The chain is built from TRBV28 and TRBJ1-5; 9 bases agree with TRBD1. The length of the CDR3 is 16 residues. V was pared by 6 bases and J by 2 bases, with 8 bases of the junction left unmatched. Germline CDR1 MDHEN, CDR2 SYDVKM. As DNA, the CDR3 is TGTGCCAGCAGCCGAACTAGGGACAGGGGCAATCAGCCCCAGCATTTT. Protein sequence: CASSRTRDRGNQPQHF.

This clonotype is deemed medium-sized. The chain employs TRBV20-1 and TRBJ2-1, with 9 nucleotides matching TRBD2. V lost 3 bases and J lost 10; bases outside the gene matches: 13. The CDR3 is 15 amino acids. Germline CDR1 is DFQATT and CDR2 is SNEGSKA (reference sequence). The CDR3 here is CSASPGTSNRREQFF. Written as DNA, the CDR3 is TGCAGTGCTAGTCCTGGGACTAGCAATCGGCGGGAGCAGTTCTTC.

This clonotype was counted once. At one end, the junction sequence differs from germline, possibly due to a read error. The V gene is TRBV11-3, the J gene TRBJ1-3, with a possible D match to TRBD1 (5 bases). The germline V gene encodes CDR1 SGHNT and CDR2 YENEEA. There are 13 residues in the CDR3. The CDR3 sequence: CASAGGSVNTIYF. DNA for the CDR3: TGTGCCTCCGCCGGGGGGTCTGTAAACACCATATATTTT.

This clonotype is medium-sized. The V call is TRBV11-2, the J call TRBJ1-2, with 7 bases aligning to TRBD1. The J segment lost 2 bases and the V segment lost 5 bases, leaving 5 bases of the junction unmatched. Per germline, CDR1 SGHAT and CDR2 FQNNGV. This CDR3 has 14 amino acids. The DNA for the CDR3 is TGTGCCAGCAGCCGGGACAGAGGGAACTATGGCTACACCTTC. Amino acids: CASSRDRGNYGYTF.

V gene TRBV28 combines with J gene TRBJ2-2; a weak D match, TRBD2 (5 bases). Germline V CDR1 and CDR2: MDHEN, SYDVKM. The CDR3 runs 12 residues. V gave up 2 bases and J gave up 8 bases, with 6 bases separating them. CDR3 nucleotides: TGTGCCAGCAGTTTACCGGGAGGGGAGCTGTTTTTT. It yields the protein CASSLPGGELFF.

This clonotype qualifies as medium-sized. V usage is TRBV12-3 or TRBV12-4 and J usage is TRBJ1-6; no definite D call. V was cut by 5 bases and J by 4 bases, with 12 bases left in between. The CDR3 totals 15 residues. The CDR3 nucleotides read TGTGCCAGCAGTCCCGCAGGCAGGTATAATTCACCCCTCCACTTT. Its protein is CASSPAGRYNSPLHF.

This clonotype is deemed medium-sized. The V call is TRBV20-1, the J call TRBJ1-1; 7 bases map to TRBD1. Unmatched junction bases numbered 10, after V lost 6 bases and J lost 6 bases. The germline V gene encodes CDR1 DFQATT and CDR2 SNEGSKA (reference sequence). The CDR3 length is 13 residues. CDR3 residues: CSATGEVYAEAFF. The CDR3 DNA reads TGCAGTGCCACAGGGGAGGTCTACGCTGAAGCTTTCTTT.